The 11 T cell receptor beta chains listed next were all sequenced from one sample in a study of shared clonotypes between healthy human individuals (dated by TCRdb to between 2020 and 2021). The protocol used for the library was the immunoSEQ multiplex PCR assay. What TCRdb holds here is the immuneACCESS table cut down to in-frame rearrangements. Part of the clones is not present; checked against another copy, under half of the missing clones reflect an unresolved V gene, and the others are unexplained. This sample holds millions of clones; 90% to 95% were observed only once. More than 1.5% of the sample is in the top ten clones. CD8 naive samples consisted of CD45RO-negative cells that were positively selected for CCR7, yielding a CD45RA+CCR7+ population without TemRA cells. The specimen was naive CD8+ T cells from PBMCs. The cell subset or site label of this sample denotes: CD45RA+CCR7+. The receptors shown here come from a young man in good health. Some clones in this sample may be carry-over from other donors' samples.

J is TRBJ2-1 and V is TRBV25-1; D ambiguous. The CDR3 is 15 residues long. V was cut by 3 bases and J by 1 base, with 10 bases left in between. CDR1 is MGHDK, CDR2 SYGVNS, per germline. The DNA of the CDR3 is TGTGCCAGCAGTGAGACGGATAAGTCCTACAATGAGCAGTTCTTC. Translated, it gives CASSETDKSYNEQFF.

The rearrangement links TRBV7-9 to TRBJ2-1, with D possibly TRBD1 on 6 matching bases. The CDR3 totals 12 residues. V lost 4 bases to trimming and J lost 10 bases, with 11 bases between them. Germline lookup yields CDR1 SEHNR and CDR2 FQNEAQ (reference sequence). CDR3 in amino acids: CASSWGTREQFF. In DNA, the CDR3 is TGTGCCAGCAGCTGGGGGACACGGGAGCAGTTCTTC.

The J gene is TRBJ2-5, the V gene TRBV10-1; D gene ambiguous. Trimming left V 3 bases short and J 2 bases short, with 7 bases between. This CDR3 region has 13 residues. Germline CDR1 WNHNN, CDR2 SYGVQD (reference sequence). CDR3 in amino acids: CASSDNPQETQYF. The CDR3 nucleotides read TGCGCCAGCAGTGATAACCCGCAAGAGACCCAGTACTTC.

V is TRBV5-1 and J is TRBJ2-3, with D uncertain. V lost 5 bases to trimming and J lost 4 bases, with 5 bases between them. The length of the CDR3 is 11 residues. CDR1 and CDR2 (germline): SGHRS, YFSETQ. CDR3 sequence (DNA): TGCGCCAGCAGGTCGCCAGATACGCAGTATTTT. Protein: CASRSPDTQYF.

V and J are TRBV6-1 and TRBJ2-6; no firm D call. Germline CDR1 is MNHNS and CDR2 is SASEGT. Trimming took 2 bases from V and 4 from J, leaving 12 bases between them. CDR3 length: 16 amino acids. CDR3 sequence reads: CASSEHAPGGANVLTF. The CDR3 DNA reads as TGTGCCAGCAGTGAACACGCTCCAGGCGGGGCCAACGTCCTGACTTTC.

V and J are TRBV5-1 and TRBJ1-5; TRBD1 might be the D (5 bases). The CDR3 loop spans 12 amino acids. The germline V and J ends were trimmed by 6 bases and 6 bases, with 10 bases remaining between them. Germline V CDR1 and CDR2: SGHRS, YFSETQ. CDR3 region: CASTQGGQPQHF. The CDR3 nucleotides are TGCGCCAGCACCCAGGGAGGTCAGCCCCAGCATTTT.

The CDR3 is CASSLVQGPIAQYF. The CDR3, as DNA: TGTGCCAGCAGTTTGGTACAGGGCCCCATAGCGCAGTACTTC. The chain has TRBV28 and TRBJ2-7, with D perhaps TRBD1 (6 bases). Germline CDR1 MDHEN, CDR2 SYDVKM. Trimming took off 3 bases at V and 9 bases at J, with 18 bases between the two ends. The CDR3 extends over 14 amino acids.

The rearrangement joins TRBV10-3 to TRBJ1-2; D gene ambiguous. Germline lookup yields CDR1 ENHRY and CDR2 SYGVKD. The CDR3 extends over 14 amino acids. The germline V and J ends were trimmed by 2 bases and 4 bases, with 11 bases remaining between them. In DNA, the CDR3 is TGTGCCATCAGTGAGGATGGGGTGCCCTATGGCTACACCTTC. This gives the protein CAISEDGVPYGYTF.

The V gene is TRBV5-1, the J gene TRBJ2-2; 7 nucleotides agree with TRBD1. This CDR3 is built from 16 residues. Germline-derived CDR1 and CDR2 are SGHRS and YFSETQ. V was clipped by 1 base and J by 3 bases; unmatched bases: 6. CDR3 sequence (DNA): TGCGCCAGCAGCTTGAAACGACAGGGTTACACCGGGGAGCTGTTTTTT. This codes for CASSLKRQGYTGELFF. Using reference TRBV5-1 and TRBJ2-2 for the parts outside the CDR3, the full variable domain is KAGVTQTPRYLIKTRGQQVTLSCSPISGHRSVSWYQQTPGQGLQFLFEYFSETQRNKGNFPGRFSGRQFSNSRSEMNVSTLELGDSALYLCASSLKRQGYTGELFFGEGSRLTVL.

Comments on this clone: The same CDR3 is also encoded by other DNA sequences in this sample. The chain is built from TRBV6-5 and TRBJ2-3; D possibly corresponds to TRBD2 (6 bases). Germline lookup yields CDR1 MNHEY and CDR2 SVGAGI. This CDR3 spans 15 amino acids. Trimming shortened V by 3 bases and J by 2 bases, and 12 bases separated the two germline ends. The DNA for the CDR3 is TGTGCCAGCAGTTATTCTGCGGGGTCCACAGATACGCAGTATTTT. This translates into CASSYSAGSTDTQYF.

The chain couples TRBV15 to TRBJ1-1; D is ambiguous. Germline V gene lookup returns CDR1 LNHNV and CDR2 YYDKDF (reference sequence). The CDR3 has 13 amino acids. V was clipped by 5 bases and J by 6 bases, with 13 bases between them. The CDR3 here is CATSEYPVAEAFF. Here the CDR3 DNA reads TGTGCCACCAGCGAGTATCCGGTGGCTGAAGCTTTCTTT.